This TCR beta chain was retrieved from a study of cytomegalovirus exposure and HLA in healthy donors. For the study at large: Out of about 170 million T cells, an earlier analysis found around 110 million unique TCR beta sequences in total. Genotyping showed 75% to 90% of roughly 390 donors falling in the Caucasian-associated ancestry cluster. Whole-study findings and limits: Later analysis reportedly placed an Asian-associated ancestry cluster below the approximately 680-donor mean in N-insertions.

Vbeta (60) and Jbeta (13) primers were used in the PCR. Method: immunoSEQ multiplex PCR; TCRdb's copy keeps in-frame clones and lacks some. This repertoire shows 95,000 to 100,000 clones, about four fifths found once; its top ten account for approximately 2.1%. To note about this clone: Antigen: not known.

The germline CDR1 and CDR2 sequences are LGHNA and YNFKEQ. Trimming cost V 1 base and J 0 bases; bases outside gene matches: 6. The CDR3 has 17 residues. V and J are TRBV4-2 and TRBJ2-7; 10 nucleotides line up with TRBD2. The sequencing input was PBMCs. This TCR was sampled from a woman between 35 and 50 years old in good health and CMV-seronegative. The CDR3 sequence: CASSQVSGGQSSYEQYF. CDR3 DNA sequence: TGTGCCAGCAGCCAAGTTAGCGGGGGGCAGAGCTCCTACGAGCAGTACTTC.